The clone carrying this T cell receptor (beta chain) was seen more than once but under ten times. This specimen comes from a study of blood T cell repertoires in COVID-19. TCRdb's copy holds only in-frame clones and misses some; the assay was immunoSEQ multiplex PCR. Of tens of thousands of clones detected, more than 75% appear once; the ten largest clones hold about 7%. The CDR3 is 12 residues long. V lost 6 bases, J lost 12 bases, and 14 bases lay in between. The rearrangement joins TRBV12-3 or TRBV12-4 to TRBJ1-4; D gene ambiguous. The TCR was taken from a man between 50 and 59 years old with active or convalescent COVID-19. The sample taken for sequencing was peripheral blood. The CDR3 here is CASSQTGVELFF. The CDR3 nucleotides are TGTGCCAGCAGCCAAACGGGAGTGGAACTGTTTTTT.